Below, 27 T cell receptor beta chains from the same sample are listed, as sequenced in a study of cytomegalovirus exposure and HLA in healthy donors. The PCR employed 60 Vbeta primers together with 13 Jbeta primers. Method: immunoSEQ multiplex PCR; TCRdb's copy keeps in-frame clones and lacks some. Among around 120,000 clones listed, roughly 80% were seen once. The material sequenced was PBMCs. Receptor source: a female donor in good health and CMV-seropositive.

The genes are TRBV6-6 and TRBJ1-3; TRBD1 matches at 7 bases. This CDR3 contains 15 residues. CDR1 and CDR2 from the germline V gene are MNHNY and SVGAGI (reference sequence). The V segment lost 0 bases and the J segment 4 bases; nucleotides outside the gene matches: 3. The CDR3 coding sequence is TGTGCCAGCAGTTACTCGGGACAGTACGGAAACACCATATATTTT. As protein: CASSYSGQYGNTIYF.

The genes are TRBV6-5 and TRBJ1-1; D ambiguous. Trimming removed 7 bases at V and 10 bases at J, with 13 bases between. Germline CDR1 and CDR2: MNHEY and SVGAGI. The CDR3 consists of 11 residues. CDR3 sequence reads: CASTSAGGAFF. In DNA form, the CDR3 reads TGTGCCAGCACGTCTGCAGGAGGAGCTTTCTTT.

The rearrangement links TRBV29-1 to TRBJ2-7, with D possibly TRBD2 on 7 matching bases. The CDR3 has 15 residues. Trimming took 6 bases from V and 0 from J, leaving 18 bases between them. The germline V gene has CDR1 SQVTM and CDR2 ANQGSEA. The CDR3 spells CSVLRGGTSSYEQYF. The DNA of the CDR3 is TGCAGCGTCCTTAGGGGGGGCACCAGCTCCTACGAGCAGTACTTC.

V gene TRBV6-1 combines with J gene TRBJ1-1; 7 nucleotides match TRBD1. Germline V gene lookup returns CDR1 MNHNS and CDR2 SASEGT. This CDR3 contains 14 residues. The V and J ends lost 8 bases and 0 bases, in that order; junction bases with no gene match: 6. DNA of the CDR3: TGTGCCAGCGGTACAGGGGCCCTGAACACTGAAGCTTTCTTT. Protein sequence: CASGTGALNTEAFF.

This chain connects TRBV9 to TRBJ1-1; D gene unclear. The CDR3 runs to 14 residues. Trimming stripped 0 bases from V and 0 bases from J, with 6 bases between. Germline CDR1 and CDR2: SGDLS and YYNGEE. The CDR3 is CASSVANLNTEAFF. CDR3 nucleotides: TGTGCCAGCAGCGTAGCGAACTTGAACACTGAAGCTTTCTTT.

V and J are TRBV5-5 and TRBJ2-1; 9 bases are shared with TRBD1. Per the germline V gene, CDR1 is SGHKS and CDR2 is YYEKEE (reference sequence). CDR3 length equals 17 residues. V gave up 0 bases and J gave up 7 bases; unmatched junction bases: 11. The CDR3 here is CASSLGVEGTGRNEQFF. The CDR3 DNA follows: TGTGCCAGCAGCTTGGGTGTTGAGGGGACAGGGCGGAATGAGCAGTTCTTC. Using reference TRBV5-5 and TRBJ2-1 for the parts outside the CDR3, the full variable domain is DAGVTQSPTHLIKTRGQQVTLRCSPISGHKSVSWYQQVLGQGPQFIFQYYEKEERGRGNFPDRFSARQFPNYSSELNVNALLLGDSALYLCASSLGVEGTGRNEQFFGPGTRLTVL.

This clone occurred a few times. This chain joins TRBV25-1 and TRBJ1-1; D is possibly TRBD1 (5 bases). V was pared by 6 bases and J by 4 bases, with 12 bases between. Germline V gene data show CDR1 as MGHDK and CDR2 as SYGVNS. CDR3 size: 13 residues. CDR3 residues: CASRSAGRTEAFF. CDR3 sequence (DNA): TGTGCCAGCAGGTCGGCAGGGCGCACTGAAGCTTTCTTT.

This chain uses TRBV19 with TRBJ2-5, with 13 nucleotides matching TRBD2. CDR1 is LNHDA and CDR2 is SQIVND in the germline V gene (reference sequence). The ends lost 5 bases at V and 1 base at J; junction bases unmatched: 7. The CDR3 sequence is 17 residues long. The chain's CDR3 is CASSPWTSGGPQETQYF. The CDR3 nucleotides are TGTGCCAGTAGTCCCTGGACTAGCGGGGGCCCCCAAGAGACCCAGTACTTC.

This chain joins TRBV10-3 and TRBJ1-1; TRBD1 might be the D (6 bases). The CDR3 totals 16 residues. The V gene's germline CDR1 is ENHRY and CDR2 SYGVKD. Trimming removed 4 bases at V and 1 base at J, with 16 bases between. CDR3 amino acids: CAISVSRTAWNTEAFF. As DNA, the CDR3 is TGTGCCATCAGTGTTTCGAGGACAGCCTGGAACACTGAAGCTTTCTTT.

The gene calls are TRBV5-4 and TRBJ2-7, with 8 bases identical to TRBD1. The CDR3 loop spans 16 amino acids. The germline V gene encodes CDR1 SGHNT and CDR2 YYREEE (reference sequence). V lost 3 bases to trimming and J lost 1 base; unmatched junction nucleotides: 9. The CDR3 DNA reads as TGTGCCAGCAGCTATCGTGCAGGGGGCGTATCCTACGAGCAGTACTTC. Protein sequence: CASSYRAGGVSYEQYF.

The CDR3 sequence is CAWSRGTPEYETGELFF. The CDR3 region has the DNA TGTGCCTGGAGTCGAGGTACCCCCGAATACGAAACCGGGGAGCTGTTTTTT. This sequence joins TRBV30 and TRBJ2-2; D remains ambiguous. There are 17 residues in the CDR3. The V end was cut by 2 bases, the J end by 5 bases, with 21 bases between. The V gene's germline CDR1 is GTSNPN and CDR2 SVGIG (reference sequence).

The chain combines TRBV10-3 with TRBJ2-1, with 9 bases that match TRBD2. CDR1 is ENHRY, CDR2 SYGVKD, per germline. With V trimmed by 4 bases and J by 6 bases, 10 bases remained unmatched. CDR3 length equals 16 residues. Written as DNA, the CDR3 is TGTGCCATCAGTGGGGTCCTAGCGGGGAGGGGCAATGAGCAGTTCTTC. This sequence encodes CAISGVLAGRGNEQFF.

In its sample, this clone was seen a few times. V and J are TRBV7-2 and TRBJ2-3; 8 bases match TRBD2. Germline V gene sequence: CDR1 SGHTA, CDR2 FQGNSA. This CDR3 region has 15 residues. The J segment lost 4 bases and the V segment lost 6 bases, leaving 9 bases of the junction unmatched. CDR3 region: CASRNPGLVSDTQYF. Written as DNA, the CDR3 is TGTGCCAGCAGAAACCCGGGACTAGTATCAGATACGCAGTATTTT.

J is TRBJ2-2 and V is TRBV5-4, with 9 positions matching TRBD1. This CDR3 spans 16 amino acids. Looked up from germline, CDR1 is SGHNT and CDR2 is YYREEE (reference sequence). With V trimmed by 3 bases and J by 0 bases, 3 bases remained unmatched. CDR3 region: CASSSDRGANTGELFF. For the CDR3, the DNA is TGTGCCAGCAGCTCTGACAGGGGGGCGAACACCGGGGAGCTGTTTTTT.

V and J are TRBV18 and TRBJ2-7, with D possibly being TRBD1 (5 bases). The V end was cut by 0 bases, the J end by 0 bases, with 9 bases between. The CDR3 consists of 15 residues. The germline V gene has CDR1 KGHSH and CDR2 LQKENI. The CDR3 DNA is TGTGCCAGCTCACCACCGGGGCTGAGCTCCTACGAGCAGTACTTC. Protein sequence: CASSPPGLSSYEQYF.

The chain combines TRBV6-6 with TRBJ2-2; tentative D call: TRBD2 (6 bases). The V gene's germline CDR1 is MNHNY and CDR2 SVGAGI (reference sequence). Trimming pared 7 bases from V and 1 base from J, leaving 7 bases between. This CDR3 spans 13 amino acids. The CDR3 reads CASMGGNTGELFF. CDR3 DNA sequence: TGTGCCAGCATGGGAGGGAACACCGGGGAGCTGTTTTTT.

This chain links TRBV5-1 with TRBJ2-7; D is undetermined. Germline V CDR1 and CDR2: SGHRS, YFSETQ. Trimming removed 0 bases from V and 4 bases from J, with 8 bases in between. The CDR3 extends over 13 amino acids. The CDR3 DNA is TGCGCCAGCAGCTTGGCGTTTCCGTACGAGCAGTACTTC. This codes for CASSLAFPYEQYF.

The chain carries TRBV11-2 and TRBJ1-2; TRBD1 agrees at 7 bases. The CDR3 runs 15 residues. CDR1 and CDR2 (germline): SGHAT, FQNNGV. The ends lost 4 bases at V and 4 bases at J; junction bases unmatched: 9. The CDR3, as DNA: TGTGCCAGCAGCTACGGGTCTCGGGACAGCTATGGCTACACCTTC. It is translated as CASSYGSRDSYGYTF.

Here the CDR3 reads CASSPTRNERTQYF. For the CDR3, the DNA is TGTGCCAGCAGCCCTACTAGGAATGAGAGAACGCAGTATTTT. The chain joins TRBV27 to TRBJ2-3, with D possibly TRBD2 on 5 matching bases. CDR1 MNHEY and CDR2 SMNVEV come from the germline V gene (reference sequence). V was trimmed by 6 bases and J by 9 bases, leaving 19 bases between them. The CDR3 sequence is 14 residues long.

This chain links TRBV7-2 with TRBJ1-2; TRBD1 aligns across 7 bases. From germline, CDR1 is SGHTA and CDR2 FQGNSA. CDR3 size: 12 residues. V lost 5 bases, J lost 7 bases, and 4 bases stayed unmatched. CDR3 bases: TGTGCCAGCAGCCTGACAGGGTTTGGCTACACCTTC. Protein: CASSLTGFGYTF.

The V gene is TRBV14, the J gene TRBJ1-1, with 7 bases fitting TRBD1. CDR3 length: 13 amino acids. After removal of 2 bases from V and 4 bases from J, the junction contained 1 base not matched to a gene. Germline V lookup: CDR1 SGHDN, CDR2 FVKESK. The chain's CDR3 is CASSQNRGTEAFF. As DNA, the CDR3 is TGTGCCAGCAGCCAAAACAGGGGCACTGAAGCTTTCTTT. Drawing the rest from reference TRBV14 and TRBJ1-1, the complete variable domain is EAGVTQFPSHSVIEKGQTVTLRCDPISGHDNLYWYRRVMGKEIKFLLHFVKESKQDESGMPNNRFLAERTGGTYSTLKVQPAELEDSGVYFCASSQNRGTEAFFGQGTRLTVV.

This chain uses TRBV30 with TRBJ1-4; 11 nucleotides line up with TRBD1. Germline V gene data show CDR1 as GTSNPN and CDR2 as SVGIG (reference sequence). CDR3 length equals 14 residues. J gave up 7 bases and V 2 bases, and 3 bases lay outside the gene matches. CDR3 sequence (DNA): TGTGCCTGGAGTAGAGGACAGGGGGCTGAAAAACTGTTTTTT. Amino acids: CAWSRGQGAEKLFF.

The chain has TRBV5-4 and TRBJ2-5; TRBD1 matches at 9 bases. Trimming at V came to 3 bases and at J to 5 bases, leaving 8 bases not matched to a gene. Looked up from germline, CDR1 is SGHNT and CDR2 is YYREEE (reference sequence). There are 15 residues in the CDR3. CDR3 sequence: CASSSRQGGGETQYF. As DNA, the CDR3 is TGTGCCAGCAGCTCGCGACAGGGGGGAGGTGAGACCCAGTACTTC.

As DNA, the CDR3 is TGCGCCAGCAGCCCAACCCTGGCAGGGGGAAATCAGCCCCAGCATTTT. Translation: CASSPTLAGGNQPQHF. The chain recombines TRBV4-1 with TRBJ1-5; 7 nucleotides agree with TRBD1. Germline CDR1 and CDR2: MGHRA and YSYEKL. V trimming: 4 bases; J trimming: 4 bases; junction bases outside the gene matches: 10. The CDR3 runs 16 residues.

The chain has TRBV19 and TRBJ2-7; D is perhaps TRBD1 (6 bases). Germline V gene sequence: CDR1 LNHDA, CDR2 SQIVND (reference sequence). The V end was cut by 2 bases, the J end by 3 bases, with 14 bases between. The CDR3 sequence is 15 residues long. The CDR3 region is CASSISRGQNYEQYF. The CDR3 bases are TGTGCCAGTAGTATATCCCGGGGACAAAACTACGAGCAGTACTTC.

This clone was recorded a few times. This sequence joins TRBV10-3 and TRBJ1-2, with D possibly matching TRBD1 (5 bases). Deletions cut 2 bases from V and 2 bases from J, with 12 bases between. This CDR3 region has 15 residues. Germline V lookup: CDR1 ENHRY, CDR2 SYGVKD. The CDR3 loop reads CAISEPERGNYGYTF. CDR3 sequence (DNA): TGTGCCATCAGTGAGCCAGAACGGGGGAACTATGGCTACACCTTC.

The chain has TRBV7-9 and TRBJ2-2, with 8 bases fitting TRBD1. V was clipped by 4 bases and J by 1 base; unmatched bases: 8. CDR1 is SEHNR and CDR2 is FQNEAQ in the germline V gene (reference sequence). This CDR3 comprises 17 residues. The CDR3: CASSSGQGSWNTGELFF. DNA for the CDR3: TGTGCCAGCAGCTCCGGACAGGGAAGTTGGAACACCGGGGAGCTGTTTTTT.